The 15 T cell receptor beta chains below all came from one sample that was sequenced in a study of blood T cell repertoires in COVID-19. Measured with immunoSEQ multiplex PCR; TCRdb has only the in-frame clones, and not every one. In the table there are around 250,000 clones, approximately 90% of which are singletons. Sequences were obtained from PBMCs or T cells enriched from blood (not recorded which). Receptors were obtained from a woman under 40 who had recovered from COVID-19.

The chain employs TRBV7-2 and TRBJ2-4, with 10 bases aligning to TRBD1. The V gene's germline CDR1 is SGHTA and CDR2 FQGNSA. Trimming at V came to 0 bases and at J to 8 bases, leaving 7 bases not matched to a gene. The CDR3 is made up of 16 amino acids. The CDR3: CASSLARGTGEYIQYF. Written as DNA, the CDR3 is TGTGCCAGCAGCTTAGCGAGGGGGACAGGGGAATACATTCAGTACTTC.

The J gene is TRBJ1-1, the V gene TRBV5-5, with 8 bases aligning to TRBD1. CDR3 size: 15 residues. The V and J ends lost 4 bases and 1 base, in that order; junction bases with no gene match: 6. Germline CDR1 SGHKS, CDR2 YYEKEE (reference sequence). The CDR3 protein is CASSRTGISNTEAFF. CDR3 coding DNA: TGTGCCAGCAGCCGGACAGGGATTTCGAACACTGAAGCTTTCTTT. Drawing the rest from reference TRBV5-5 and TRBJ1-1, the complete variable domain is DAGVTQSPTHLIKTRGQQVTLRCSPISGHKSVSWYQQVLGQGPQFIFQYYEKEERGRGNFPDRFSARQFPNYSSELNVNALLLGDSALYLCASSRTGISNTEAFFGQGTRLTVV.

V is TRBV7-2 and J is TRBJ1-2; TRBD1 is a possible D gene (6 bases). This CDR3 comprises 15 residues. V dropped 5 bases and J dropped 5 bases, with 18 bases sitting between them. Looked up from germline, CDR1 is SGHTA and CDR2 is FQGNSA. In nucleotides, the CDR3 is TGTGCCAGCAGCCGGATAAAGAGGGACACATATGGCTACACCTTC. Translated: CASSRIKRDTYGYTF.

This sequence joins TRBV28 and TRBJ1-2, with 7 nucleotides matching TRBD1. V lost 6 bases, J lost 4 bases, and 8 bases stayed unmatched. The CDR3 totals 14 residues. Germline V gives CDR1 MDHEN, CDR2 SYDVKM. For the CDR3, the DNA is TGTGCCAGCAGATACCTCAGGGGGACCTATGGCTACACCTTC. Translation: CASRYLRGTYGYTF.

The genes are TRBV7-9 and TRBJ1-3; unclear D gene. The V end lost 1 base, the J end lost 4 bases, and 14 bases lay between the germline ends. CDR3 length equals 16 residues. Per germline, CDR1 SEHNR and CDR2 FQNEAQ (reference sequence). This chain's CDR3 is CASSLGPTTGGNTIYF. The CDR3 DNA reads as TGTGCCAGCAGCTTAGGCCCAACAACGGGAGGAAACACCATATATTTT.

In DNA form, the CDR3 reads TGTGCCAGCAGCGTAGGCTGGGCTACCAATGAGCAGTTCTTC. The encoded protein is CASSVGWATNEQFF. The chain employs TRBV9 and TRBJ2-1; D gene uncertain. This CDR3 contains 14 residues. Germline CDR1 is SGDLS and CDR2 is YYNGEE. V was shortened by 0 bases and J by 6 bases, with 10 bases between the two germline ends.

This clone was counted a single time. The V gene is TRBV25-1, the J gene TRBJ2-3; D not resolved. The CDR3 loop spans 11 amino acids. V lost 4 bases to trimming and J lost 3 bases, with 2 bases between them. Germline V gives CDR1 MGHDK, CDR2 SYGVNS. CDR3 protein: CASSVTDTQYF. As DNA, the CDR3 is TGTGCCAGCAGTGTAACAGATACGCAGTATTTT.

CDR3 sequence (DNA): TGTGCCAGCAGCTTTAGCGGAAACTCCTACAATGAGCAGTTCTTC. As protein: CASSFSGNSYNEQFF. The rearrangement links TRBV9 to TRBJ2-1; D may be TRBD2 (6 bases). The CDR3 is made up of 15 amino acids. V lost 4 bases and J lost 0, with 11 bases in between. Germline CDR1 reads SGDLS; CDR2 reads YYNGEE.

In DNA, the CDR3 is TGTGCCAGCAGCTTGAGGGTTAGACAGGGGGATTACGAGCAGTACTTC. Its translation is CASSLRVRQGDYEQYF. The chain employs TRBV7-8 and TRBJ2-7; TRBD1 matches 9 bases. V lost 3 bases, J lost 4 bases, and 10 bases stayed unmatched. Germline V gene lookup returns CDR1 SGHVS and CDR2 FQNEAQ. This CDR3 has 16 residues.

The gene calls are TRBV9 and TRBJ1-2; D might be TRBD1 (5 bases). Germline V CDR1 and CDR2: SGDLS, YYNGEE. Trimming shortened V by 1 base and J by 4 bases, and 14 bases separated the two germline ends. The CDR3 sequence is 15 residues long. The CDR3 DNA reads TGTGCCAGCAGCGTAAGGGCAGGGCCCTCCTATGGCTACACCTTC. Encoded protein: CASSVRAGPSYGYTF.

V usage is TRBV24-1 and J usage is TRBJ1-2, with 10 bases fitting TRBD1. The CDR3 is 16 residues long. The ends lost 5 bases at V and 2 bases at J; junction bases unmatched: 7. Per the germline V gene, CDR1 is KGHDR and CDR2 is SFDVKD. This CDR3 reads CATSGLGTGENYGYTF. The CDR3 DNA is TGTGCCACCAGTGGCCTAGGGACAGGGGAGAACTATGGCTACACCTTC.

The CDR3 DNA reads TGTGCCTGGAGTCGAGACACCTACGAGCAGTACTTC. Its translation is CAWSRDTYEQYF. This chain joins TRBV30 and TRBJ2-7, with unresolved D. Trimming took off 2 bases at V and 2 bases at J, with 7 bases between the two ends. Germline CDR1 reads GTSNPN; CDR2 reads SVGIG (reference sequence). There are 12 residues in the CDR3.

The chain uses TRBV5-1 and TRBJ2-3, with D perhaps matching TRBD2 (5 bases). The V gene lost 4 bases and the J gene lost 4 bases, with 10 bases spanning the gap. Germline CDR1 reads SGHRS; CDR2 reads YFSETQ. The CDR3 length is 13 residues. The CDR3: CASSILVADTQYF. DNA of the CDR3: TGCGCCAGCAGCATACTAGTCGCAGATACGCAGTATTTT.

The V and J genes are TRBV7-9 and TRBJ2-1, with 9 bases identical to TRBD2. The CDR3 runs to 16 residues. Trimming at V came to 5 bases and at J to 8 bases, leaving 13 bases not matched to a gene. Germline V CDR1 and CDR2: SEHNR, FQNEAQ (reference sequence). The CDR3 DNA reads TGTGCCAGCAGCCCGATGGGCGGGAGGGCCGTCGATGAGCAGTTCTTC. Translation: CASSPMGGRAVDEQFF.

The chain combines TRBV24-1 with TRBJ2-1; TRBD1 matches 8 bases. Germline-derived CDR1 and CDR2 are KGHDR and SFDVKD. The ends lost 5 bases at V and 7 bases at J; junction bases unmatched: 15. The CDR3 covers 17 residues. DNA for the CDR3: TGTGCCACCAGTGCTCCGGGACAGGCAACCCTGGGGAATGAGCAGTTCTTC. Amino acid sequence: CATSAPGQATLGNEQFF.